A selection of T cell receptor beta chains follows, all from one sample in a study of T cell responses to AZD1222 COVID-19 vaccine. Assay used: immunoSEQ multiplex PCR; TCRdb lists only in-frame clones, some missing. In the table there are 250,000 to 300,000 clones, about 94% of which are singletons. Sequenced material: peripheral blood, taken 28 days after the second AZD1222 dose. The receptors were sampled from an adult who received the AZD1222 COVID-19 vaccine. Each CDR3 is given with its conserved first and last residue.

>TRBV6-5
CASSYQITGNYGYTF
>TRBV11-2
CASSHRDRAYEQYF
>TRBV6-2/TRBV6-3
CASSYPLESSSYNEQFF
>TRBV2
CASSLKEGTGELFF
>TRBV19
CASSRNSGGTDTQYF
>TRBV19
CASSVAGLGVYNEQFF
>TRBV9
CASSVVLGDRNQPQHF
>TRBV29-1
CSVAPGGGETQYF
>TRBV19
CASRTGVQPQHF
>TRBV15
CATSRDIGETQYF
>TRBV27
CASSRDRTYEQYF
>TRBV5-1
CASSFGQSSYNEQFF
>TRBV19
CASSIDRGLAGSEAFF
>TRBV28
CASSTGGTYEQYF
>TRBV29-1
CSVSGLADTDTQYF
>TRBV28
CASSSPGPTSEQYF
>TRBV28
CASNGGTVGSPLHF
>TRBV6-5
CASSYSNTGELFF
>TRBV4-1
CASSNRDYSNQPQHF
>TRBV13
CASRRVSTEAFF
>TRBV28
CASSLRVPKVDYNEQFF
>TRBV28
CASGIGGSGNTIYF